The following is a T cell receptor (beta chain) sequence with its context. This clonotype was detected ten times or more. Its binding antigen is unknown. No quality values exist for individual bases; no much larger clone is one base distant. TCR beta CDR3 regions were amplified from RNA transcripts. For the first round of RT-PCR on the TCR CDR3, the HTBI primer set was used together with the Qiagen OneStep RT-PCR kit. A second multiplex PCR round built the libraries, followed by size selection and purification. Libraries were sequenced paired-end with 100 bp reads on an Illumina HiSeq2000. The original pipeline was this. Raw data were processed with SOAPnuke, discarding reads with adapters, uncalled bases, mean Phred below 15, or no exact constant-primer or identifier match. COPE v1.2.5 was used to merge the high-quality paired reads, and each unique nucleotide sequence was defined as a clonotype. Clonotypes were aligned to IMGT TRBV, TRBD and TRBJ reference segments using MiTCR v1.1. The analysis was restricted to V-J combinations with a frequency above 0.0001, which together covered approximately 99% of the repertoires. The TCS score was defined as the ratio of F50 (clonal expansion) to E x V (chaos), calculated using BLOSUM62-based TCRdist between CDR3 peptides within each V-J. Welch's t-statistics and random forest reduced several hundred V-J features to fewer than 15, which were used in a naive Bayes classifier (R e1071). Using fastp at Q25 and MiXCR, TCRdb reprocessed the public reads and kept productive beta chains. A single entry per CDR3 protein holds the most common genes and DNA from its merged rows. TCRdb, rather than the study authors, made the V and J calls. Within this sample are approximately 640,000 distinct CDR3 sequences, with roughly 17% of them counted one time only. The ten largest clones represent roughly a sixth of the sample.

The source of the sample is a study of T cells in Graves' hyperthyroidism and ophthalmopathy (dated by TCRdb to the late 2010s). Regarding the research as a whole: Peripheral blood was sampled at the time of initial diagnosis, prior to any treatment. TCR V-J signatures able to tell the groups apart were searched for in a discovery cohort of 90 to 100 patients, of whom roughly 42 had Graves' ophthalmopathy and under 65 had stable Graves' hyperthyroidism. Prospective prediction of ophthalmopathy was tested in an independent validation cohort of approximately 19 hyperthyroidism patients and roughly 16 patients who later progressed to ophthalmopathy. The 75 to 100 discovery patients were randomly split 7:3 into training and test sets. The study also compared thyroid tissue and blood T-cell repertoires from about 6 Graves' hyperthyroidism patients. Following sampling, methimazole starting at 30 mg daily was given to hyperthyroidism patients, and high-dose intravenous methylprednisolone was given to ophthalmopathy patients. The paper describes TCR Vbeta CDR3 sequencing of about 140 peripheral blood samples, made up of 43 ophthalmopathy patients, some 80 hyperthyroidism patients and 17 progressor patients.

The investigation overall reported the following: In validation, progression to ophthalmopathy was predicted by the model with 70.59% sensitivity and around 76% specificity, a median of approximately 7.1 months before onset. A model built on a 13 V-J signature distinguished ophthalmopathy from stable hyperthyroidism, reaching 87.88% sensitivity and under 84% specificity in cross-validation and 80%/75% in testing. No statistical method was used to fix the sample size in advance, and group allocation was not hidden from the investigators. Blood samples also contained most of the expanded thyroid clonotypes (frequency above 0.001), which suggests that blood repertoires may reflect thyroid immune responses.

The germline V gene (reference sequence) specifies LGHDT as CDR1 and YNNKEL as CDR2. Between the V and J ends, shortened by 1 base and 5 bases respectively, the junction contains 10 bases. Inclusive of the bounding cysteine and phenylalanine, the CDR3 is 14 residues long. The read is trimmed to its CDR3 DNA, 42 bases read in frame from base 1. Graves' hyperthyroidism was defined as stable when no progression to ophthalmopathy occurred over 18 months of follow-up. Hyperthyroidism patients were newly diagnosed, with disease duration under 2 months, and aged 18 to 65 years. The study excluded patients with uncontrolled infections, other autoimmune diseases, pregnancy or lactation. Diagnoses were established on the basis of clinical symptoms, serum thyroxine and TRAb, thyroid ultrasound, and orbital computed tomography. PBMCs were separated from roughly 10 ml of fresh peripheral blood using Ficoll-Paque density gradient centrifugation. Trizol reagent was used to extract total RNA, and RNA quality was then checked on an Agilent 2100 Bioanalyzer.

The sequenced sample was blood. The TCR originated in a man aged 50-59 years with Graves' hyperthyroidism. Recombination linked TRBV3-1 to TRBJ2-3; the D gene assignment is ambiguous. The DNA sequence reads TGTGCCAGCAGCCAAGCGGAGAAAAGAGATACGCAGTATTTT. This codes for CASSQAEKRDTQYF.